What follows are 7 T cell receptor beta chains derived from one specimen sequenced in a study of blood T cell repertoires in COVID-19. Some clones are missing from TCRdb's copy, which holds only in-frame ones; the method was immunoSEQ multiplex PCR. In the table there are 110,000 or so clones, 77% of which are singletons. What was sequenced was peripheral blood. These receptors all stem from a human donor in a cohort sampled during active COVID-19.

The chain recombines TRBV5-1 with TRBJ2-7; tentative D call: TRBD1 (6 bases). The length of the CDR3 is 13 residues. V was cut by 4 bases and J by 6 bases, with 14 bases left in between. Looked up from germline, CDR1 is SGHRS and CDR2 is YFSETQ. The CDR3 DNA reads TGCGCCAGCAGCCCCTTACAGGGATCCGAGCAGTACTTC. Its protein is CASSPLQGSEQYF.

V and J are TRBV10-1 and TRBJ2-1, with D perhaps TRBD2 (6 bases). The CDR3 has 13 amino acids. Germline CDR1 reads WNHNN; CDR2 reads SYGVQD (reference sequence). Trimming took 5 bases from V and 4 from J, leaving 9 bases between them. For the CDR3, the DNA is TGCGCCAGCAGTTTCGGGGGATACAATGAGCAGTTCTTC. Encoded protein: CASSFGGYNEQFF.

This clone was recorded once. CDR3 in DNA: TGCAGCGCCGGACAGGGGAGGTACGAGCAGTACTTC. Translation: CSAGQGRYEQYF. J is TRBJ2-7 and V is TRBV29-1; 9 nucleotides line up with TRBD1. The CDR3 sequence is 12 residues long. V dropped 7 bases and J dropped 4; count of bases not matched to a gene: 5. Germline CDR1 SQVTM, CDR2 ANQGSEA.

The chain is built from TRBV3-1 (or the pseudogene TRBV3-2) and TRBJ2-7, with D possibly being TRBD1 (7 bases). The CDR3 has 16 amino acids. The germline CDR1 and CDR2 sequences are LGHDT and YNNKEL (reference sequence). Trimming left V 0 bases short and J 6 bases short, with 18 bases between. CDR3 sequence: CASSQERRQGGLEQYF. CDR3 sequence (DNA): TGTGCCAGCAGCCAAGAGAGGCGGCAGGGGGGTCTCGAGCAGTACTTC.

The chain carries TRBV5-1 and TRBJ1-3; D remains ambiguous. The CDR3 is 13 residues long. Germline assignment: CDR1 SGHRS and CDR2 YFSETQ. V gave up 4 bases and J gave up 4 bases, with 9 bases separating them. The CDR3 here is CASSTEAGNTIYF. The CDR3 DNA is TGCGCCAGCAGCACCGAGGCCGGAAACACCATATATTTT.

This chain connects TRBV18 to TRBJ2-5; weak D call: TRBD2 (5 bases). CDR3 length: 12 residues. Germline CDR1 is KGHSH and CDR2 is LQKENI. Trimming cost V 2 bases and J 5 bases, with 6 bases left between them. CDR3 residues: CASSPRGETQYF. For the CDR3, the DNA is TGTGCCAGCTCACCAAGAGGGGAGACCCAGTACTTC.

The chain joins TRBV5-1 to TRBJ1-2, with 8 bases fitting TRBD1. The CDR3 has 14 residues. Trimming removed 0 bases from V and 2 bases from J; junction bases left unmatched: 0. Germline values: CDR1 SGHRS, CDR2 YFSETQ. The CDR3: CASSLGQGNYGYTF. The CDR3, as DNA: TGCGCCAGCAGCTTGGGACAGGGGAACTATGGCTACACCTTC. The whole variable domain, remainder taken from reference TRBV5-1 and TRBJ1-2, is KAGVTQTPRYLIKTRGQQVTLSCSPISGHRSVSWYQQTPGQGLQFLFEYFSETQRNKGNFPGRFSGRQFSNSRSEMNVSTLELGDSALYLCASSLGQGNYGYTFGSGTRLTVV.